These 5 T cell receptor beta chains were all obtained from the same sample, sequenced in a study of control samples from healthy donors and cancer patients. Sequencing was performed with immunoSEQ multiplex PCR; in TCRdb, only in-frame clones are kept and a portion is missing. Among about 130,000 clones listed, roughly 94% were seen once. Sequenced input: PBMCs. The receptors originated from a man aged 55-75 years with colorectal cancer.

The chain recombines TRBV30 with TRBJ1-1; 7 positions agree with TRBD1. Germline CDR1 reads GTSNPN; CDR2 reads SVGIG (reference sequence). After removal of 1 base from V and 11 bases from J, the junction contained 13 bases not matched to a gene. The CDR3 extends over 14 amino acids. Written as DNA, the CDR3 is TGTGCCTGGAGTGGGGGGACAGTACGGCCCACCGCTTTCTTT. Protein product: CAWSGGTVRPTAFF. The entire variable domain, with the rest obtained from reference TRBV30 and TRBJ1-1, is as follows: SQTIHQWPATLVQPVGSPLSLECTVEGTSNPNLYWYRQAAGRGLQLLFYSVGIGQISSEVPQNLSASRPQDRQFILSSKKLLLSDSGFYLCAWSGGTVRPTAFFGQGTRLTVV.

This clone was picked up one time. The rearrangement joins TRBV12-3 or TRBV12-4 to TRBJ1-2; no firm D call. V was shortened by 5 bases and J by 10 bases, with 11 bases between the two germline ends. This CDR3 is built from 11 residues. The CDR3 DNA reads as TGTGCCAGCAGTGGGCCCGGGGTCTACACCTTC. Translating gives CASSGPGVYTF.

The chain couples TRBV19 to TRBJ2-5; 12 nucleotides align to TRBD2. V lost 6 bases to trimming and J lost 3 bases; unmatched junction nucleotides: 2. CDR1 is LNHDA and CDR2 is SQIVND in the germline V gene (reference sequence). The CDR3 has 14 amino acids. The CDR3 region has the DNA TGTGCCAGTAGCCGACTAGCGGGAGAAGAGACCCAGTACTTC. Protein: CASSRLAGEETQYF.

V usage is TRBV11-2 and J usage is TRBJ2-7; 9 nucleotides line up with TRBD1. The CDR3 contains 14 residues. J was trimmed by 5 bases and V by 0 bases; bases with no gene match: 2. Germline loops: CDR1 SGHAT, CDR2 FQNNGV. CDR3: CASSLDGTGNEQYF. DNA of the CDR3: TGTGCCAGCAGCTTAGACGGGACAGGGAACGAGCAGTACTTC.

The chain is built from TRBV11-2 and TRBJ2-5; 12 bases map to TRBD2. The trim removed 1 base at V and 2 bases at J, leaving 2 bases unmatched. The CDR3 sequence is 16 residues long. Germline values: CDR1 SGHAT, CDR2 FQNNGV. Here the CDR3 DNA reads TGTGCCAGCAGCTTAGGGCTAGCGGGGGGGCAAGAGACCCAGTACTTC. As protein: CASSLGLAGGQETQYF.